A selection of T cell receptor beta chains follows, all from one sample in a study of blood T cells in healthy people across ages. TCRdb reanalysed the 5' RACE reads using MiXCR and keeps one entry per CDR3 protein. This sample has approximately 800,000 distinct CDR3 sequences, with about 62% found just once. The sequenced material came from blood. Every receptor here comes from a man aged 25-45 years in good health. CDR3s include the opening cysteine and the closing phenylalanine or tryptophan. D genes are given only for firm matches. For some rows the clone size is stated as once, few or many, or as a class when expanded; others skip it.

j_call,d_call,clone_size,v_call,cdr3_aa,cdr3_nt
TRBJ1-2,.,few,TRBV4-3,CASSPGLMGGYTF,TGCGCCAGCAGCCCGGGTCTGATGGGTGGCTACACCTTC
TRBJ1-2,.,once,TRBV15,CATSPLIGGSYGYTF,TGTGCCACCAGCCCCCTGATTGGGGGCTCCTATGGCTACACCTTC
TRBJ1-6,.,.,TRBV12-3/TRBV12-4,CASSWTAESSYNSPLHF,TGTGCCAGCAGTTGGACAGCAGAGAGCTCCTATAATTCACCCCTCCACTTT
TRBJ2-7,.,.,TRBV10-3,CAISERNEQYF,TGTGCCATCAGTGAGAGGAACGAGCAGTACTTC
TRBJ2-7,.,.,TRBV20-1,CSARPTDRYYEQYF,TGCAGTGCCCGACCTACCGACAGGTACTACGAGCAGTACTTC
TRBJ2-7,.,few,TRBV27,CASSREQYF,TGTGCCAGCAGTCGGGAGCAGTACTTC
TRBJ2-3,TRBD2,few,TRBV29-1,CSVEGRLAESTDTQYF,TGCAGCGTTGAAGGGCGACTAGCTGAAAGCACAGATACGCAGTATTTT
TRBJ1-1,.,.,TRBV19,CASRRTELNTEAFF,TGTGCCAGTAGAAGGACAGAATTGAACACTGAAGCTTTCTTT
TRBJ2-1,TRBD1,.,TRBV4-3,CASSQLRDRGNEQFF,TGCGCCAGCAGCCAACTTCGGGACAGGGGAAATGAGCAGTTCTTC
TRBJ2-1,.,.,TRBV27,CASSVSRTVEQFF,TGTGCCAGCAGTGTATCACGGACTGTTGAGCAGTTCTTC
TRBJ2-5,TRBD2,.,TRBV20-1,CSAHKRGRKETQYF,TGCAGTGCTCATAAGCGGGGGCGGAAAGAGACCCAGTACTTC
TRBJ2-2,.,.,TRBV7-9,CASSQMGTGELFF,TGTGCCAGCAGCCAGATGGGTACCGGGGAGCTGTTTTTT
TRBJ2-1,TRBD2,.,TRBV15,CATQTGTSVYNEQFF,TGTGCCACTCAAACCGGGACTAGCGTGTACAATGAGCAGTTCTTC
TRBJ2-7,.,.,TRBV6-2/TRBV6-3,CASGLGAYEQYF,TGTGCCAGCGGTTTAGGAGCCTACGAGCAGTACTTC
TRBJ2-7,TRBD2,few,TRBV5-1,CASSAGGPREQYF,TGCGCCAGCAGCGCGGGGGGTCCCCGCGAGCAGTACTTC
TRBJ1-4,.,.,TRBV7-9,CASSLMQTTNEKLFF,TGTGCCAGCAGCTTAATGCAGACAACTAATGAAAAACTGTTTTTT
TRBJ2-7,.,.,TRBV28,CATRRRSYEQYF,TGTGCAACCAGACGGAGGTCCTACGAGCAGTACTTC
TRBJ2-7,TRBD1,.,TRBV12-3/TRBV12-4,CASSWTGFEQYF,TGTGCCAGCAGCTGGACAGGGTTCGAGCAGTACTTC
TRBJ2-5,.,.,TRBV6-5,CASSASFTTPGTQYF,TGTGCCAGCAGTGCCTCGTTTACAACCCCCGGGACCCAGTACTTC
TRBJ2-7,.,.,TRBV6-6,CASSYRAYNEQYF,TGTGCCAGCAGTTACCGAGCTTACAATGAGCAGTACTTC
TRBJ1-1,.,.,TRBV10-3,CAISEYTLRTNTEAFF,TGTGCCATCAGTGAGTATACCTTGCGGACGAACACTGAAGCTTTCTTT
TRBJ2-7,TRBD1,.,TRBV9,CASSTRTGERVDEQYF,TGTGCCAGCAGCACCCGGACAGGGGAAAGAGTAGACGAGCAGTACTTC
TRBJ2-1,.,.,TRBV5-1,CASSPEPTQAGEQFF,TGCGCCAGCAGCCCCGAGCCGACGCAGGCTGGTGAGCAGTTCTTC
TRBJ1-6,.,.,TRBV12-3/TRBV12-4,CASSFRDPNNSPLHF,TGTGCCAGCAGTTTTCGGGACCCTAATAATTCACCCCTCCACTTT
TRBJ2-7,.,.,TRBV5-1,CASSGRVQYEQYF,TGCGCCAGCAGCGGCAGGGTACAGTACGAGCAGTACTTC